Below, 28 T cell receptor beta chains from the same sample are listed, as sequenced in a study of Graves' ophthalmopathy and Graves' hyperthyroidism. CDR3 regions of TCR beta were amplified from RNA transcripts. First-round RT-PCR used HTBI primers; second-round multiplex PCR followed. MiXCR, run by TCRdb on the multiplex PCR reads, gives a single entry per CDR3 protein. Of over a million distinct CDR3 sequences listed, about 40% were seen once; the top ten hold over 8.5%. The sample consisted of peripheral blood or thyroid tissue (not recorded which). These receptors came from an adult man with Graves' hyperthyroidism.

CDR3 bases: TGTGCCAGCATTCCCAGGGGATCCCTTGAAGCTTTCTTT. It yields the protein CASIPRGSLEAFF. This chain uses TRBV6-2 or TRBV6-3 with TRBJ1-1; possible D gene TRBD1, 6 bases. This CDR3 is 13 amino acids long. Trimming pared 7 bases from V and 7 bases from J, leaving 16 bases between. CDR1 and CDR2 from the germline V gene are MNHEY and SVGEGT.

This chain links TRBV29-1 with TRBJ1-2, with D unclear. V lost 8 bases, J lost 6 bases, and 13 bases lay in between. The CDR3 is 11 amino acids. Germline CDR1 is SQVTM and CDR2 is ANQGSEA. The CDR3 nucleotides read TGCAGCTTAAGAAGGGCCCATGGCTACACCTTC. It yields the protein CSLRRAHGYTF.

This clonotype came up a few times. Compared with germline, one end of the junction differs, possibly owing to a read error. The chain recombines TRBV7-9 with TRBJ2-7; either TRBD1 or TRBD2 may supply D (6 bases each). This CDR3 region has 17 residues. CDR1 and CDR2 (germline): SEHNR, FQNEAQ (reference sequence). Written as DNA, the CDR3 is TGCGCCAGCAGCCACGGATTTGTGGGGGGCAGGACCTACGAGCAGTACTTC. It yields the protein CASSHGFVGGRTYEQYF.

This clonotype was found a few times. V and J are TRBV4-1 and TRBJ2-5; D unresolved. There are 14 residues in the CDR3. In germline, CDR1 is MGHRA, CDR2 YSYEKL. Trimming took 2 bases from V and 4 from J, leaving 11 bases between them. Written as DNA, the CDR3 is TGCGCCAGCAGCCAACCGGAGCGAGGAGAGACCCAGTACTTC. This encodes CASSQPERGETQYF.

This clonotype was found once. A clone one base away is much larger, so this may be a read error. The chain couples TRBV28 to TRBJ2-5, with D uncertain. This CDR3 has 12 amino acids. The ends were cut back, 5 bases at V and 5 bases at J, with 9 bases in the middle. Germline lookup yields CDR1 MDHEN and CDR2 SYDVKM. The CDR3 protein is CASSPDMETQYF. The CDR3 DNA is TGTGCCAGCAGTCCCGACATGGAGACCCAGTACTTC. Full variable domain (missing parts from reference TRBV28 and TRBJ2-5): DVKVTQSSRYLVKRTGEKVFLECVQDMDHENMFWYRQDPGLGLRLIYFSYDVKMKEKGDIPEGYSVSREKKERFSLILESASTNQTSMYLCASSPDMETQYFGPGTRLLVL.

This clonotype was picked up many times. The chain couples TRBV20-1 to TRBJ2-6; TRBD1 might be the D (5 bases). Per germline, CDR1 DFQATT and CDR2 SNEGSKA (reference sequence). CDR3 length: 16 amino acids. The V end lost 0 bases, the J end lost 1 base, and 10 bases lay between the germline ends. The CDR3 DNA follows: TGCAGTGCTAGAGATCCAGGGTCTTCTGGGGCCAACGTCCTGACTTTC. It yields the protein CSARDPGSSGANVLTF.

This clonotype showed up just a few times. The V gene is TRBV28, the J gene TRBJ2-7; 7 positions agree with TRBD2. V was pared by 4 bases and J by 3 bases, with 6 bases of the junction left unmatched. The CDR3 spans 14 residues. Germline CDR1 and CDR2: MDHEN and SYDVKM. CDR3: CASSSGPSGYEQYF. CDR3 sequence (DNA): TGTGCCAGCAGTTCCGGGCCTAGCGGCTACGAGCAGTACTTC.

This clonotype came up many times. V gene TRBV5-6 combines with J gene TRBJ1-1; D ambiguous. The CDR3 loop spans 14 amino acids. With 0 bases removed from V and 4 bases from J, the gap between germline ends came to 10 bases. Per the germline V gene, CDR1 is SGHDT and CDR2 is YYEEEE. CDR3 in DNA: TGTGCCAGCAGCTTGGACTGGCTGGGCACTGAAGCTTTCTTT. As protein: CASSLDWLGTEAFF.

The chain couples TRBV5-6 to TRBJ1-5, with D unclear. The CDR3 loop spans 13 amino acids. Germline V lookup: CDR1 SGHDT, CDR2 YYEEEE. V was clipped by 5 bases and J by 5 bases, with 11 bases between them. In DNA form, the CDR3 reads TGTGCCAGCAGTTACCGCTCTGATCAGCCCCAGCATTTT. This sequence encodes CASSYRSDQPQHF.

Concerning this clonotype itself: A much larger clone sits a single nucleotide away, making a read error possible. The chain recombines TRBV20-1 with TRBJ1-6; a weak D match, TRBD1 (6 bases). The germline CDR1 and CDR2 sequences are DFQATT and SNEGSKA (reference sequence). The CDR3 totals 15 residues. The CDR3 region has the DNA TGCAGTGCTAGAGATGAAGGGGGGTATAATGCACCCCTCCACTTT. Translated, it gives CSARDEGGYNAPLHF.

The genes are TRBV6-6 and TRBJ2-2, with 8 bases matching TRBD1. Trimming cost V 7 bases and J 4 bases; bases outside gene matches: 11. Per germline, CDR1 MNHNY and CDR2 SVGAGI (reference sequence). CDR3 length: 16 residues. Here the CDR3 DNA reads TGTGCCAGCAACGAAGCCGGGACAGGATTCACCGGGGAGCTGTTTTTT. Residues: CASNEAGTGFTGELFF.

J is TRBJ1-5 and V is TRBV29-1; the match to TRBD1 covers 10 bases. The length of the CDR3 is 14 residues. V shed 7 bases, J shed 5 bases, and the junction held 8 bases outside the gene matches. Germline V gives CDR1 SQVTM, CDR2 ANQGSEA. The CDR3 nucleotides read TGCAGCGCCCTACGGGGGACAGGGGATCAGCCCCAGCATTTT. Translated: CSALRGTGDQPQHF.

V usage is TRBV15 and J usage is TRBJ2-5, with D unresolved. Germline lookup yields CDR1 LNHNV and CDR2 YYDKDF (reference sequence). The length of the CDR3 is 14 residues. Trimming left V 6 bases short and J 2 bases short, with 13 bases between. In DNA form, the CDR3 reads TGTGCCACCAGAGAAGGCTACCCTCAAGAGACCCAGTACTTC. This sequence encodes CATREGYPQETQYF.

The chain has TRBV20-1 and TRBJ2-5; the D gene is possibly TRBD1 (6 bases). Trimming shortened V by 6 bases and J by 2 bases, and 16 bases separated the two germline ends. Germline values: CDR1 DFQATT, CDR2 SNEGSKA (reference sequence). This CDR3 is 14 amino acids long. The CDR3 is CSATGTKYQETQYF. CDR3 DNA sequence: TGCAGTGCAACCGGGACAAAGTATCAAGAGACCCAGTACTTC.

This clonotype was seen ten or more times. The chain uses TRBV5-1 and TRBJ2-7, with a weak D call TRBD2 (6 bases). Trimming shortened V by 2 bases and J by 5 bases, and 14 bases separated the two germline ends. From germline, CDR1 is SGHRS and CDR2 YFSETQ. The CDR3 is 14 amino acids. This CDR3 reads CASSFQEAGHEQYF. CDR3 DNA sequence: TGCGCCAGCAGCTTCCAGGAAGCGGGCCACGAGCAGTACTTC.

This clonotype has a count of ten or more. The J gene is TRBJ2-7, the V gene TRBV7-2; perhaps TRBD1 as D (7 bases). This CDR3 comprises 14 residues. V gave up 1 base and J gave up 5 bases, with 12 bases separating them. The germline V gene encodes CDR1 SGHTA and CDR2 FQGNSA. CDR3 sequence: CASSLVARGDEQYF. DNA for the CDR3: TGTGCCAGCAGCTTAGTTGCCAGGGGGGACGAGCAGTACTTC.

For the CDR3, the DNA is TGTGCCACCCGGACTAGCGGGAGAATGGGCTACGAGCAGTACTTC. Encoded protein: CATRTSGRMGYEQYF. The chain carries TRBV15 and TRBJ2-7, with 13 bases identical to TRBD2. Germline lookup yields CDR1 LNHNV and CDR2 YYDKDF (reference sequence). This CDR3 is built from 15 residues. J gave up 3 bases and V 8 bases, and 7 bases lay outside the gene matches.

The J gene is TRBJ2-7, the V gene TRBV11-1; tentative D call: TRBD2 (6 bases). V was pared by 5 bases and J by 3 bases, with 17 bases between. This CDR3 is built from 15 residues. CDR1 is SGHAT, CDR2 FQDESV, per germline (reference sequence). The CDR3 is CASSQVLASIYEQYF. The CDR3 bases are TGTGCCAGCAGCCAAGTCCTAGCGAGTATCTACGAGCAGTACTTC.

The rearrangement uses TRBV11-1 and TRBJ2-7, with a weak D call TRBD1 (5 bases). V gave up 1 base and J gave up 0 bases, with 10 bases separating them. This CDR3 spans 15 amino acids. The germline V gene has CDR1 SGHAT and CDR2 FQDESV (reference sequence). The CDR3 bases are TGTGCCAGCAGCTTAGTAGGGGCCCACTCCTACGAGCAGTACTTC. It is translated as CASSLVGAHSYEQYF.

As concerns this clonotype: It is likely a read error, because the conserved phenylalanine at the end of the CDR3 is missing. The CDR3 nucleotides read TGCAGCGCCACAGACGGGGTGTCCTACGAGCAGTACTCC. It encodes CSATDGVSYEQYS. The chain uses TRBV29-1 and TRBJ2-7, with D maybe TRBD2 (5 bases). The CDR3 has 13 residues. The V gene lost 7 bases and the J gene lost 1 base, with 14 bases spanning the gap. Per the germline V gene, CDR1 is SQVTM and CDR2 is ANQGSEA.

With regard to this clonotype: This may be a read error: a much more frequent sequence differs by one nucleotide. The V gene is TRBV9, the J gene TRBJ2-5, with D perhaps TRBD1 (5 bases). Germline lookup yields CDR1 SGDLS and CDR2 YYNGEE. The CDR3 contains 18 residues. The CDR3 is CASSGGDRAGRYQETLYF. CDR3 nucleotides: TGTGCCAGCAGCGGAGGAGACCGGGCAGGGCGGTACCAAGAGACCCTGTACTTC. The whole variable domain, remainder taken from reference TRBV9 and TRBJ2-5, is DSGVTQTPKHLITATGQRVTLRCSPRSGDLSVYWYQQSLDQGLQFLIQYYNGEERAKGNILERFSAQQFPDLHSELNLSSLELGDSALYFCASSGGDRAGRYQETLYFGPGTRLLVL.

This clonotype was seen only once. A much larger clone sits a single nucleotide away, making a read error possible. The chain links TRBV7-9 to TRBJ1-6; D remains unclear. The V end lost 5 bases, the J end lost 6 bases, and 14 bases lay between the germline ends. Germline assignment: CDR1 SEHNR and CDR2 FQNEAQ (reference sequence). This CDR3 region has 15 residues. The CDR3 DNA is TGTGCCAGCAGCCGAAGACGGGCCCGTAATTCACCCCTCCACTTT. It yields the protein CASSRRRARNSPLHF.

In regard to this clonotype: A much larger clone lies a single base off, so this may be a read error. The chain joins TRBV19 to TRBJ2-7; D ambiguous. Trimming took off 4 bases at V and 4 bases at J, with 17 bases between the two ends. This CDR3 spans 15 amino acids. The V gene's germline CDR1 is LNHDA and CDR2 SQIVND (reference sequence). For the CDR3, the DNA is TGTGCCAGTAGTACCGGACGCCGGCAAATTTACGAGCAGTACTTC. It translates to CASSTGRRQIYEQYF.

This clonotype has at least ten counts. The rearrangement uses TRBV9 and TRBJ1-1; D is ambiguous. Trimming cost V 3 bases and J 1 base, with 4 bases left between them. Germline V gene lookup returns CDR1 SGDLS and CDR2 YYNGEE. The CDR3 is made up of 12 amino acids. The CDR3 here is CASSGWNTEAFF. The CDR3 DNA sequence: TGTGCCAGCAGCGGGTGGAACACTGAAGCTTTCTTT.

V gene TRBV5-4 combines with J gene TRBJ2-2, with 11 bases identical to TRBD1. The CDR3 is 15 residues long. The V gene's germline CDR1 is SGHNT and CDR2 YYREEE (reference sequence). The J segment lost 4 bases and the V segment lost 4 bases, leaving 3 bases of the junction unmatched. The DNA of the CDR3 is TGTGCCAGCAGCGTGGACAGGGGGCTCACCGGGGAGCTGTTTTTT. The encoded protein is CASSVDRGLTGELFF.

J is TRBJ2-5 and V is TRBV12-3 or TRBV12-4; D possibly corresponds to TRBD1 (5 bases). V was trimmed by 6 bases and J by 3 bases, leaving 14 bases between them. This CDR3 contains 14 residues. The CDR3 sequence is CASSHMSREETQYF. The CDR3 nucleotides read TGTGCCAGCAGCCATATGAGCAGGGAAGAGACCCAGTACTTC.

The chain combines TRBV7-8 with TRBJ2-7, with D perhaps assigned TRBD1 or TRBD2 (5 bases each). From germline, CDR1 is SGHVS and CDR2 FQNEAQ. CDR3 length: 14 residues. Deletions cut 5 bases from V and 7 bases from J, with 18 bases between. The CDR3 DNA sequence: TGTGCCAGCAGCCAGGGAGAGGTTTGGTATGAGCAGTACTTC. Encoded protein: CASSQGEVWYEQYF.

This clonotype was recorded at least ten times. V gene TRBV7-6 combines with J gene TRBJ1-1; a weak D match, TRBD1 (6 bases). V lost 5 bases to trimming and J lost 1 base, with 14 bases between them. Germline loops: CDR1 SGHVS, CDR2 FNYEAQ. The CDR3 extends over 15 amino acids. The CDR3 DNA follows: TGTGCCAGCAGCCCCTCAGGGGTCGGGAACACTGAAGCTTTCTTT. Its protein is CASSPSGVGNTEAFF.